These T cell receptor beta chains were read from a single sample in a study of T cell responses to AZD1222 COVID-19 vaccine. Sequencing was performed with immunoSEQ multiplex PCR; in TCRdb, only in-frame clones are kept and a portion is missing. The top ten clones hold around 2.9% of a sample with approximately 180,000 clones, 75% to 95% of them seen once. Sequenced here: peripheral blood, sampled on day 0 of AZD1222 vaccination. The source of these receptors is an adult in good health. The CDR3 runs from the conserved cysteine through the conserved F or W. A D gene is named only where the DNA matches it firmly. Where a row states a size, it is once, few, many or the class of an expanded clone; other rows omit it.

J: TRBJ1-1; size: .; V: TRBV5-1; D: TRBD1; CDR3: CASSLNTGGTEAFF; DNA: TGCGCCAGCAGCTTGAATACAGGGGGTACTGAAGCTTTCTTT
J: TRBJ1-4; size: once; V: TRBV6-5; D: .; CDR3: CASNLAASNEKLFF; DNA: TGTGCCAGCAATTTGGCGGCCTCTAATGAAAAACTGTTTTTT
J: TRBJ1-2; size: once; V: TRBV30; D: .; CDR3: CAWNVGALRGYTF; DNA: TGTGCCTGGAATGTGGGAGCCCTACGTGGCTACACCTTC
J: TRBJ2-7; size: .; V: TRBV5-5; D: TRBD1; CDR3: CASSWGQGAGEQYF; DNA: TGTGCCAGCAGCTGGGGACAGGGGGCGGGCGAGCAGTACTTC
J: TRBJ1-2; size: .; V: TRBV5-5; D: .; CDR3: CASSLGTLPNYGYTF; DNA: TGTGCCAGCAGCTTGGGGACACTTCCCAACTATGGCTACACCTTC
J: TRBJ1-4; size: .; V: TRBV7-9; D: .; CDR3: CASSLEPLATNEKLFF; DNA: TGTGCCAGCAGCTTAGAGCCCCTCGCAACTAATGAAAAACTGTTTTTT
J: TRBJ2-2; size: medium-sized; V: TRBV6-4; D: .; CDR3: CASSDSQNTGELFF; DNA: TGTGCCAGCAGTGACTCACAAAACACCGGGGAGCTGTTTTTT
J: TRBJ2-7; size: .; V: TRBV7-2; D: .; CDR3: CASSPGYEQYF; DNA: TGTGCCAGCAGTCCCGGCTACGAGCAGTACTTC
J: TRBJ2-3; size: .; V: TRBV7-3; D: .; CDR3: CASSFNTGFSTDTQYF; DNA: TGTGCCAGCAGCTTCAACACAGGGTTTAGCACAGATACGCAGTATTTT
J: TRBJ1-2; size: .; V: TRBV19; D: TRBD1; CDR3: CATMADRGYGYTF; DNA: TGTGCCACTATGGCGGACAGGGGGTATGGCTACACCTTC
J: TRBJ1-2; size: .; V: TRBV3-1/TRBV3-2; D: TRBD1; CDR3: CASSQEGQGNYGYTF; DNA: TGTGCCAGCAGCCAAGAGGGACAGGGAAACTATGGCTACACCTTC
J: TRBJ1-2; size: .; V: TRBV6-1; D: .; CDR3: CASSEGQGGYGYTF; DNA: TGTGCCAGCAGTGAAGGCCAGGGAGGCTATGGCTACACCTTC
J: TRBJ1-4; size: .; V: TRBV5-1; D: TRBD1; CDR3: CASSADRVQEKLFF; DNA: TGCGCCAGCAGCGCGGACAGGGTTCAAGAAAAACTGTTTTTT
J: TRBJ2-1; size: .; V: TRBV9; D: TRBD2; CDR3: CASSPERGAGNEQFF; DNA: TGTGCCAGCAGCCCCGAGCGGGGGGCCGGGAATGAGCAGTTCTTC
J: TRBJ2-5; size: once; V: TRBV30; D: TRBD1; CDR3: CAWSVTGGSTETQYF; DNA: TGTGCCTGGAGTGTCACAGGGGGCTCGACGGAGACCCAGTACTTC
J: TRBJ2-7; size: .; V: TRBV2; D: .; CDR3: CASRDPGRGYEQYF; DNA: TGTGCCAGCAGAGATCCGGGACGGGGATACGAGCAGTACTTC
J: TRBJ1-2; size: .; V: TRBV3-1/TRBV3-2; D: .; CDR3: CASSQFGARGYTF; DNA: TGTGCCAGCAGCCAATTTGGGGCGAGAGGCTACACCTTC
J: TRBJ2-3; size: .; V: TRBV7-8; D: TRBD2; CDR3: CASSLGGRVDTQYF; DNA: TGTGCCAGCAGCTTAGGCGGGAGGGTGGATACGCAGTATTTT
J: TRBJ1-2; size: .; V: TRBV20-1; D: TRBD1; CDR3: CSARDSYGYTF; DNA: TGCAGTGCGCGGGACAGCTATGGCTACACCTTC
J: TRBJ1-2; size: .; V: TRBV2; D: TRBD1; CDR3: CASRDTVRGRFGYGYTF; DNA: TGTGCCAGCAGGGATACCGTCAGGGGGCGCTTTGGCTATGGCTACACCTTC
J: TRBJ2-1; size: .; V: TRBV5-8; D: .; CDR3: CASSVGLDFSNEQFF; DNA: TGTGCCAGCAGCGTGGGACTCGACTTTTCCAATGAGCAGTTCTTC
J: TRBJ1-5; size: .; V: TRBV4-3; D: .; CDR3: CASSQDRGYNQPQHF; DNA: TGCGCCAGCAGCCAAGATCGGGGGTACAATCAGCCCCAGCATTTT
J: TRBJ2-2; size: .; V: TRBV30; D: TRBD1; CDR3: CAWSAGTGLNTGELFF; DNA: TGTGCCTGGAGCGCTGGGACAGGGCTGAACACCGGGGAGCTGTTTTTT
J: TRBJ1-6; size: .; V: TRBV4-3; D: .; CDR3: CASSPRWAGGGSPLHF; DNA: TGCGCCAGCAGCCCGCGATGGGCGGGAGGGGGTTCACCCCTCCACTTT
J: TRBJ1-2; size: .; V: TRBV7-9; D: TRBD1; CDR3: CASSSGTGVYGYTF; DNA: TGTGCCAGCAGCTCTGGGACAGGGGTCTATGGCTACACCTTC
J: TRBJ2-1; size: .; V: TRBV20-1; D: .; CDR3: CSASVGDNYNEQFF; DNA: TGCAGTGCTAGTGTGGGGGACAACTACAATGAGCAGTTCTTC
J: TRBJ2-3; size: .; V: TRBV7-2; D: TRBD2; CDR3: CASSLAGLAGPTQYF; DNA: TGTGCCAGCAGCTTAGCGGGACTAGCGGGGCCTACGCAGTATTTT
J: TRBJ2-7; size: .; V: TRBV6-6; D: .; CDR3: CASSYTGDPYEQYF; DNA: TGTGCCAGCAGTTACACGGGGGACCCCTACGAGCAGTACTTC
J: TRBJ1-5; size: few; V: TRBV9; D: TRBD1; CDR3: CASSVKGTEGQPQHF; DNA: TGTGCCAGCAGCGTAAAAGGGACAGAGGGGCAGCCCCAGCATTTT
J: TRBJ1-3; size: .; V: TRBV12-3/TRBV12-4; D: .; CDR3: CASGRGTGNTIYF; DNA: TGTGCCAGCGGCAGGGGTACTGGAAACACCATATATTTT
J: TRBJ2-1; size: .; V: TRBV9; D: TRBD2; CDR3: CASSVEVAGVPEQFF; DNA: TGTGCCAGCAGCGTAGAGGTAGCGGGGGTTCCTGAGCAGTTCTTC
J: TRBJ1-1; size: .; V: TRBV7-2; D: .; CDR3: CASSAVGGLTTEAFF; DNA: TGTGCCAGCAGCGCGGTCGGGGGGCTTACCACTGAAGCTTTCTTT
J: TRBJ1-6; size: .; V: TRBV5-6; D: .; CDR3: CASSAELYNSPLHF; DNA: TGTGCCAGCAGCGCGGAACTCTATAATTCACCCCTCCACTTT
J: TRBJ1-2; size: once; V: TRBV30; D: .; CDR3: CAGEGPKSNYGYTF; DNA: TGTGCGGGGGAGGGTCCAAAATCCAACTATGGCTACACCTTC
J: TRBJ1-1; size: .; V: TRBV11-2; D: TRBD1; CDR3: CASSPGTGINTEAFF; DNA: TGTGCCAGCAGCCCTGGGACAGGGATTAACACTGAAGCTTTCTTT
J: TRBJ1-6; size: .; V: TRBV5-1; D: TRBD1; CDR3: CASSRGDRDSPLHF; DNA: TGCGCCAGCAGCCGCGGGGACAGGGATTCACCCCTCCACTTT
J: TRBJ1-2; size: .; V: TRBV4-3; D: .; CDR3: CASSQGGRVGGYTF; DNA: TGCGCCAGCAGCCAAGGGGGGCGGGTCGGTGGCTACACCTTC
J: TRBJ1-1; size: .; V: TRBV7-2; D: TRBD1; CDR3: CASSLGTGRPFF; DNA: TGTGCCAGCAGCTTAGGGACAGGGCGACCTTTCTTT
J: TRBJ1-1; size: .; V: TRBV5-1; D: .; CDR3: CASSLSGTAFF; DNA: TGCGCCAGCAGCTTGTCCGGGACAGCTTTCTTT
J: TRBJ2-7; size: .; V: TRBV12-3/TRBV12-4; D: .; CDR3: CASTSGVYEQYF; DNA: TGTGCCAGCACCTCCGGGGTATACGAGCAGTACTTC
J: TRBJ1-1; size: .; V: TRBV7-3; D: .; CDR3: CASSSGGRLNTEAFF; DNA: TGTGCCAGCAGCTCCGGCGGGAGGCTGAACACTGAAGCTTTCTTT
J: TRBJ2-4; size: .; V: TRBV4-3; D: TRBD2; CDR3: CASSQENGGVKNIQYF; DNA: TGCGCCAGCAGCCAAGAAAACGGGGGGGTCAAAAACATTCAGTACTTC
J: TRBJ1-2; size: .; V: TRBV6-5; D: TRBD1; CDR3: CASKIGQANYGYTF; DNA: TGTGCCAGCAAAATAGGACAGGCGAACTATGGCTACACCTTC
J: TRBJ2-1; size: .; V: TRBV7-6; D: TRBD2; CDR3: CASSTPRGRGAQFSNEQFF; DNA: TGTGCCAGCAGCACCCCCCGGGGGCGGGGGGCCCAATTTAGTAATGAGCAGTTCTTC
J: TRBJ1-6; size: .; V: TRBV19; D: TRBD1; CDR3: CASGTHLQGAGNSPLHF; DNA: TGTGCCAGTGGGACCCACCTCCAGGGGGCCGGTAATTCACCCCTCCACTTT
J: TRBJ2-7; size: .; V: TRBV4-3; D: .; CDR3: CASSQVGTSSYEQYF; DNA: TGCGCCAGCAGCCAAGTCGGGACGAGCTCCTACGAGCAGTACTTC
J: TRBJ2-4; size: .; V: TRBV10-2; D: .; CDR3: CASSENSIREYF; DNA: TGCGCCAGCAGTGAGAACAGCATCAGGGAGTACTTC
J: TRBJ1-2; size: few; V: TRBV6-5; D: .; CDR3: CASINPGGGYTF; DNA: TGTGCCAGCATCAACCCTGGGGGTGGCTACACCTTC